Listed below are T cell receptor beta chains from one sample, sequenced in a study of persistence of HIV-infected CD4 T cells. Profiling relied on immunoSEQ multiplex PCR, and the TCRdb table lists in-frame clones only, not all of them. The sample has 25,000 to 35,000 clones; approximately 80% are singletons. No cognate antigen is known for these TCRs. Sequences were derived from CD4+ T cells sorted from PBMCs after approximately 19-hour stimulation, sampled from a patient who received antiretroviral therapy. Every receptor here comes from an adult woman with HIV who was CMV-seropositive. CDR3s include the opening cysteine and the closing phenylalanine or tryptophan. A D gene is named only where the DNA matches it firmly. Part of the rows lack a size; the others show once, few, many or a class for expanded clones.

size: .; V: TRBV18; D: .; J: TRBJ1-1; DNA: TGTGCCAGCTCACCAAGGTCGCCAGCCGCGAACACTGAAGCTTTCTTT; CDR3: CASSPRSPAANTEAFF
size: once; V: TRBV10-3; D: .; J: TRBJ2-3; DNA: TGTGCCATCAGTGCCGATGCCCGGGGAACAGATACGCAGTATTTT; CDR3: CAISADARGTDTQYF
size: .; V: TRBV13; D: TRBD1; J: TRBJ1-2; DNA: TGTGCCAGCAGCCGCAGGGGGAACTATGGCTACACCTTC; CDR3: CASSRRGNYGYTF
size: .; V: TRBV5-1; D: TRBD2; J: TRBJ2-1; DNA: TGCGCCAGCAGCTTAGGACTAGCGGGGGGGCGAAATGAGCAGTTCTTC; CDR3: CASSLGLAGGRNEQFF
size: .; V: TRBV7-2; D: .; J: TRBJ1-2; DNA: TGTGCCAGCAGCTTTTTAGCAGGGCAGAACTATGGCTACACCTTC; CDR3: CASSFLAGQNYGYTF
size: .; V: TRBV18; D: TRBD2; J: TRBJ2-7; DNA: TGTGCCAGCTCACAGCGGGGGGCCACCTACGAGCAGTACTTC; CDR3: CASSQRGATYEQYF
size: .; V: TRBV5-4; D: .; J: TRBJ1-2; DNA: TGTGCCAGCAGCTTGGACAGTGGGGCAGCTGGCTACACCTTC; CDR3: CASSLDSGAAGYTF
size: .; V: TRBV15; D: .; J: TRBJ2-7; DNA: TGTGCCACCAGCAGAGATCTGGGGATCTCTTACGAGCAGTACTTC; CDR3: CATSRDLGISYEQYF
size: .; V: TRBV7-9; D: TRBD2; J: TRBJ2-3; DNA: TGTGCCAGCAGCTTAGCTATAGCGGGGGCAAGGGATACGCAGTATTTT; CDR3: CASSLAIAGARDTQYF
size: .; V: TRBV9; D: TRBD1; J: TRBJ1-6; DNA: TGTGCCAGCAGCCCGGGACAGGGGTATTCACCCCTCCACTTT; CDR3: CASSPGQGYSPLHF
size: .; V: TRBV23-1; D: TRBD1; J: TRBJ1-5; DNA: TGCGCCAGCAGTCAACTAGACAGGGCCCATCAGCCCCAGCATTTT; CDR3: CASSQLDRAHQPQHF
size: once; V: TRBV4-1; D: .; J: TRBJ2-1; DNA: TGCGCCAGCAGCCAAGTACTTAGATGGGACTACAATGAGCAGTTCTTC; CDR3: CASSQVLRWDYNEQFF
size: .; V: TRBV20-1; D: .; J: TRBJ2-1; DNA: TGCAGTGCGACACAGGTTAATGAGCAGTTCTTC; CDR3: CSATQVNEQFF
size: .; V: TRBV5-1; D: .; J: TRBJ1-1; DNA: TGCGCCAGCAACCAGGACTCCCAACGGACTGAAGCTTTCTTT; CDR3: CASNQDSQRTEAFF
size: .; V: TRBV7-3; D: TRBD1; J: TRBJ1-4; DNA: TGTGCCAGCAGCTTAACGGGGGACAGAAATCGGAATGAAAAACTGTTTTTT; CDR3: CASSLTGDRNRNEKLFF
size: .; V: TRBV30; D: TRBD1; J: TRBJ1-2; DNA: TGTGCCTGGGGGACAGTCTATGGCTACACCTTC; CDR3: CAWGTVYGYTF
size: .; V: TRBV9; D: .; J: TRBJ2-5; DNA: TGTGCCAGCAGCGTTGGTAATATCCAAGAGACCCAGTACTTC; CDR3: CASSVGNIQETQYF
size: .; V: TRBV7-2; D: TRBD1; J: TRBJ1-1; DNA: TGTGCCAGCAGCTTATTGGAGGGGGCGCGCGGGACTGAAGCTTTCTTT; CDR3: CASSLLEGARGTEAFF
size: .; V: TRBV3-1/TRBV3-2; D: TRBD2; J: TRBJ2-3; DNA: TGTGCCAGCAGCCAAGATTGGGCGGGGGGCTACACAGATACGCAGTATTTT; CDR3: CASSQDWAGGYTDTQYF
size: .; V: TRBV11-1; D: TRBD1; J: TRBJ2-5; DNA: TGTGCCAGCAGCTCAACCGGGACAGGGAGAGAGACCCAGTACTTC; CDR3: CASSSTGTGRETQYF
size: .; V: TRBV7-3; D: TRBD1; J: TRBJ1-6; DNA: TGTGCCAGCAGCTTGCTGGGACAGGCCAACTCACCCCTCCACTTT; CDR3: CASSLLGQANSPLHF
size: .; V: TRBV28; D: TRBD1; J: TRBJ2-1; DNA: TGTGCCAGCAGTAACCAGGGACAGGGGGTCTACAATGAGCAGTTCTTC; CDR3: CASSNQGQGVYNEQFF
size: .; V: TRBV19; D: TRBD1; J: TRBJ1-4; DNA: TGTGCCAGTAGCCGGAGAACAGGGGGCGGAGGTGAAAAACTGTTTTTT; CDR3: CASSRRTGGGGEKLFF
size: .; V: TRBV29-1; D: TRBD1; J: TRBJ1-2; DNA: TGCAGCGTCGACCGGGACAGGAAGAAGGGCTACACCTTC; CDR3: CSVDRDRKKGYTF
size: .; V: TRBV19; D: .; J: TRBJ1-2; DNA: TGTGCCAGTAGTATAGATCGCTCGGGGTCCGGCTATGGCTACACCTTC; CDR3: CASSIDRSGSGYGYTF
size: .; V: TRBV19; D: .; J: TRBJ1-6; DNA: TGTGCCAGTACTCGCTTCGGGGGTTCTTCACCCCCCCACTTT; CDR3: CASTRFGGSSPPHF
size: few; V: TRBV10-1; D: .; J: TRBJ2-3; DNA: TGCGCCAGCAGTGAGTTTACAGGAGGCACAGATACGCAGTATTTT; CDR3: CASSEFTGGTDTQYF
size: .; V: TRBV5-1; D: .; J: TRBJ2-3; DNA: TGCGCCAGCAGCTTGCAGCGGAGCACAGATACGCAGTATTTT; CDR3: CASSLQRSTDTQYF
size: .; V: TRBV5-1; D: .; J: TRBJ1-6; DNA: TGCGCCAGCAGCGTGGACGGCTCTAATTCACCCCTCCACTTT; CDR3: CASSVDGSNSPLHF
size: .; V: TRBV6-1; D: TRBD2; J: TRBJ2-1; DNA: TGTGCCAGCAGTGAAGGTACTAGCGGGACTCAGTTCTTC; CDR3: CASSEGTSGTQFF
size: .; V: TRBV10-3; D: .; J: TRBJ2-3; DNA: TGTGCCATCAGTATAGCGGGACAGGCATCAGATACGCAGTATTTT; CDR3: CAISIAGQASDTQYF
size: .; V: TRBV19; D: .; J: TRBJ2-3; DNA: TGTGCCACCCGCTTTTCGGGCAGCACAGATACGCAGTATTTT; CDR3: CATRFSGSTDTQYF
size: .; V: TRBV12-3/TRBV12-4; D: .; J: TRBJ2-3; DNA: TGTGCCAGCAGTTTATCGGATACGCAGTATTTT; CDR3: CASSLSDTQYF
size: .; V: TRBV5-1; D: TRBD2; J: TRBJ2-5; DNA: TGCGCCAGCAGCTTGACTAGCGGGGGGGCCCGGGAGACCCAGTACTTC; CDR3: CASSLTSGGARETQYF
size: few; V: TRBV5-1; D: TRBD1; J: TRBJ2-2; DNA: TGCGCCAGCAGCTGGACAGGGGAGCCGAACACCGGGGAGCTGTTTTTT; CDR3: CASSWTGEPNTGELFF
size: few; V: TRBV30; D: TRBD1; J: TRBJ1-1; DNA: TGTGCCTGGACCCCAGGGGGCCCGTACACTGAAGCTTTCTTT; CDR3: CAWTPGGPYTEAFF
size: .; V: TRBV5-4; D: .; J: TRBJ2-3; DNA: TGTGCCAGCAGCCTGGGACGGCGCACAGATACGCAGTATTTT; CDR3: CASSLGRRTDTQYF
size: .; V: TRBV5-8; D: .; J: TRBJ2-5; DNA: TGTGCCAGCAGCCCTCTCTCCCAGTACTTC; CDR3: CASSPLSQYF
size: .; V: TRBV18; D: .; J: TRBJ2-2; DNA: TGTGCCAGCTCACTAGAGAGGAACACCGGGGAGCTGTTTTTT; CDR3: CASSLERNTGELFF
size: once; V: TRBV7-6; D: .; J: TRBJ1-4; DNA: TGTGCCAGCTTGGGGGCTAATGAAAAACTGTTTTTT; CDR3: CASLGANEKLFF
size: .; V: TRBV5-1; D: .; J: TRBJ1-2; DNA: TGCGCCAGCAGCTTTAGTAAAACGTATGGCTACACCTTC; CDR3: CASSFSKTYGYTF
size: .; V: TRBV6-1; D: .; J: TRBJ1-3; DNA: TGTGCCAGCAGTGAAGGGCAGCGGACTGGAAACACCATATATTTT; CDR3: CASSEGQRTGNTIYF
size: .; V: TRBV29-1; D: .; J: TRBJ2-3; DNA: TGCAGCGTCCGGGTGAATACGCAGTATTTT; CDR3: CSVRVNTQYF
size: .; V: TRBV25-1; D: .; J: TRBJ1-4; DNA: TGTGCCAGCAGTGCGTGGGGGAGTCGCCTGAGAGAAAAACTGTTTTTT; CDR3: CASSAWGSRLREKLFF
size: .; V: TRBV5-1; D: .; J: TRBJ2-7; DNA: TGCGCCAGCAGCCCCGGGACACTGGACCGCTACGAGCAGTACTTC; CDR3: CASSPGTLDRYEQYF
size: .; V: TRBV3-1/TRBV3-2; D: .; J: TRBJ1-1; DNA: TGTGCCAGCTCGATCACAGGGATAGCTTTCTTT; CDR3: CASSITGIAFF
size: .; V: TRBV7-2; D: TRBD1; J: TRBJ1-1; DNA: TGTGCCAGCAGCCCAAGACAGGGTTCGCACACTGAAGCTTTCTTT; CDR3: CASSPRQGSHTEAFF
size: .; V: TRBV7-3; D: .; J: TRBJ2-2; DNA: TGTGCCAGCGGGCACATTAACACCGGGGAGCTGTTTTTT; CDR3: CASGHINTGELFF
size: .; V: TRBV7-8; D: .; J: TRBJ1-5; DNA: TGTGCCAGCAGCTTAGACAGGGCTAGCAATCAGCCCCAGCATTTT; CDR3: CASSLDRASNQPQHF
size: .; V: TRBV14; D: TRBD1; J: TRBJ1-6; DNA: TGTGCCAGCAGCCGGGACAGGGTAGGATCACCCCTCCACTTT; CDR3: CASSRDRVGSPLHF
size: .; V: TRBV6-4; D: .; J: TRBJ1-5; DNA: TGTGCCAGCAGTGACTCATTGGGCTTAGGGCCCCAGCATTTT; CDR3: CASSDSLGLGPQHF
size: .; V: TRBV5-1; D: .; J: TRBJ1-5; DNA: TGCGCCAGCAGCTTGGACGGCAGCTTAGAACAGCCCCAGCATTTT; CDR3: CASSLDGSLEQPQHF
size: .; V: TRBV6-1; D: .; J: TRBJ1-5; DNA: TGTGCCAGCAGTGAAGGGGGAACCAATCAGCCCCAGCATTTT; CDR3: CASSEGGTNQPQHF
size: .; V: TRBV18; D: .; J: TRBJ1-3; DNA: TGTGCCAGCTCACTCAACCCGCTCGGACGGAACTCTGGAAACACCATATATTTT; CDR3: CASSLNPLGRNSGNTIYF
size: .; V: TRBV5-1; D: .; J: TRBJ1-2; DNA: TGCGCCAGCAGCTTGAAAACAGAGTCGGTCGAAGGCTACACCTTC; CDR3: CASSLKTESVEGYTF